These T cell receptor beta chains were read from a single sample in a study of cytomegalovirus exposure and HLA in healthy donors. Generated by immunoSEQ multiplex PCR, the TCRdb table keeps only in-frame clones and is missing some. The sample has about 160,000 clones, approximately 77% seen once; the top ten hold around 2.5%. What was sequenced was PBMCs. The receptors were gathered from a female donor in good health and CMV-seronegative. Each CDR3 is given with its conserved first and last residue. D genes are given only for firm matches. Only part of the rows carry a size: once, few, many, or a class if the clone is expanded.

j_call d_call clone_size v_call cdr3_aa cdr3_nt
TRBJ1-1 TRBD1 - TRBV6-5 CASSYEGAYTEAFF TGTGCCAGCAGTTACGAGGGGGCCTACACTGAAGCTTTCTTT
TRBJ1-1 - - TRBV7-2 CASSLVGAGTEAFF TGTGCCAGCAGCTTAGTAGGGGCGGGGACTGAAGCTTTCTTT
TRBJ2-7 TRBD2 - TRBV13 CASSWGLAGGSEQYF TGTGCCAGCAGCTGGGGACTAGCGGGAGGAAGCGAGCAGTACTTC
TRBJ2-1 TRBD2 - TRBV7-9 CASSIGLAGGNEQFF TGTGCCAGCAGCATAGGACTAGCGGGAGGGAATGAGCAGTTCTTC
TRBJ1-1 TRBD1 - TRBV5-1 CASSLDPRDSTEAFF TGCGCCAGCAGCTTGGACCCCCGGGACAGCACTGAAGCTTTCTTT
TRBJ2-3 - - TRBV27 CASSSWTTTSTDTQYF TGTGCCAGCAGTTCCTGGACTACCACTAGCACAGATACGCAGTATTTT
TRBJ2-7 TRBD1 - TRBV10-2 CASPRKGQGEQYF TGCGCCAGCCCCCGAAAGGGACAGGGGGAGCAGTACTTC
TRBJ1-5 TRBD1 - TRBV12-5 CASGLEQGGTYSNQPQHF TGTGCTAGTGGTTTGGAACAGGGGGGTACATATAGCAATCAGCCCCAGCATTTT
TRBJ2-1 - - TRBV5-1 CASSLKGWTTQAKAGEQFF TGCGCCAGCAGCCTTAAGGGATGGACTACCCAAGCCAAGGCGGGTGAGCAGTTCTTC
TRBJ2-1 TRBD2 - TRBV6-5 CASSYRAGGPYNEQFF TGTGCCAGCAGTTACAGAGCGGGAGGGCCCTACAATGAGCAGTTCTTC
TRBJ2-7 - few TRBV7-2 CASSSRRAYEQYF TGTGCCAGCAGCTCAAGGCGGGCCTACGAGCAGTACTTC
TRBJ1-1 TRBD1 - TRBV19 CASSNRQGAYSNTEAFF TGTGCCAGTAGTAATAGGCAGGGGGCATACTCGAACACTGAAGCTTTCTTT
TRBJ2-3 - - TRBV29-1 CSAWTRERGTDTQYF TGCAGCGCCTGGACCAGGGAGAGGGGGACAGATACGCAGTATTTT
TRBJ2-3 TRBD1 - TRBV7-9 CASSDRVGTDTQYF TGTGCCAGCAGCGACAGGGTTGGCACAGATACGCAGTATTTT
TRBJ1-2 TRBD1 - TRBV9 CASSGQGSSYTF TGTGCCAGCAGCGGACAGGGTTCGAGCTACACCTTC
TRBJ1-2 TRBD1 - TRBV2 CASSGTGGRYGYTF TGTGCCAGCAGCGGGACAGGGGGTCGATATGGCTACACCTTC
TRBJ1-5 TRBD1 - TRBV5-4 CASSWPTGGGKQPQHF TGTGCCAGCAGCTGGCCGACAGGGGGCGGGAAGCAGCCCCAGCATTTT
TRBJ2-5 TRBD2 - TRBV29-1 CSVGMGLAGWQETQYF TGCAGCGTTGGGATGGGACTAGCGGGGTGGCAAGAGACCCAGTACTTC
TRBJ2-1 - - TRBV10-2 CASRHRQGYEQFF TGCGCCAGCAGGCATCGGCAGGGCTATGAGCAGTTCTTC
TRBJ2-7 - - TRBV27 CASSFGVPWGTEQYF TGTGCCAGCAGTTTCGGGGTCCCGTGGGGTACCGAGCAGTACTTC
TRBJ1-1 - - TRBV6-1 CASTSPNTEAFF TGTGCCAGCACCAGTCCGAACACTGAAGCTTTCTTT
TRBJ2-2 - - TRBV4-1 CASSQVGTGELFF TGCGCCAGCAGCCAAGTCGGGACCGGGGAGCTGTTTTTT
TRBJ2-2 TRBD1 - TRBV19 CASSIAGTVTGELFF TGTGCCAGTAGTATCGCCGGGACAGTCACCGGGGAGCTGTTTTTT
TRBJ1-1 - few TRBV7-2 CASSLSGSLDTEAFF TGTGCCAGCAGCCTGTCAGGGTCTCTGGACACTGAAGCTTTCTTT
TRBJ2-1 TRBD2 - TRBV11-2 CASSLSARGDYNEQFF TGTGCCAGCAGTCTCTCTGCGCGGGGGGACTACAATGAGCAGTTCTTC
TRBJ2-2 TRBD2 - TRBV2 CASSPSGGAPGELFF TGTGCCAGCAGCCCCAGCGGGGGGGCGCCCGGGGAGCTGTTTTTT
TRBJ2-3 TRBD1 - TRBV4-2 CASSRARGYTDTQYF TGTGCCAGCAGCCGAGCCAGGGGGTACACAGATACGCAGTATTTT
TRBJ2-7 - few TRBV6-1 CASSEALRQERDF TGTGCCAGCAGTGAAGCGCTCAGACAGGAAAGAGACTTC